This T cell receptor beta chain is drawn from a study of T cells expressing NK-cell markers. Study outcomes and limitations: In several donors, dominant clonotypes made up about 28.3-60.1% of CD3+CD56-NKG2C+ cells.

The CDR3 sequence is 14 residues long. Germline V CDR1 and CDR2: SGHDN, FVKESK. On this clonotype: Its antigen is still unknown.

TCRdb reprocessed the 5' RACE reads; each CDR3 protein has one entry and no DNA is given. The listing contains 400,000 or so distinct CDR3 sequences. The chain uses TRBV14 and TRBJ2-1. The sequencing input was blood T cells: a sorted CD56 or NKG2C T cell subset, CD4+ or CD8+ T cells, or bulk PBMC T cells (not recorded which). This clonotype was sampled from a woman in her 50s in good health. The CDR3 reads CASSQYSSYNEQFF.